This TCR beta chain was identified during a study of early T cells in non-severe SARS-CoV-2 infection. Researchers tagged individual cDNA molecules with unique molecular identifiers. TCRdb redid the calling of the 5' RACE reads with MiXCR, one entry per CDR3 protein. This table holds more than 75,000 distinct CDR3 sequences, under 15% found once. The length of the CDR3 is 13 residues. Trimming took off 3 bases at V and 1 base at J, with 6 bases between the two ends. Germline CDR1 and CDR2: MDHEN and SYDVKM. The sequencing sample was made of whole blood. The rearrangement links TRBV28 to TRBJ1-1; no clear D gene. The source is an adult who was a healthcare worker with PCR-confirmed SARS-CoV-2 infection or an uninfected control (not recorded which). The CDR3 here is CASSLNSNTEAFF. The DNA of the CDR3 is TGTGCCAGCAGTTTGAACTCGAACACTGAAGCTTTCTTT.